This T cell receptor (beta chain) stems from a study of blood T cell repertoires in COVID-19 (dated by TCRdb to 2018 to 2021). With respect to the entire study: The collaborator samples originated in the United States, Italy and Spain and spanned the acute and convalescent phases of COVID-19. The repertoires were made available in a free public database intended to serve as a resource for research on the immune response to SARS-CoV-2. The material from the prospective study consisted of cDNA or gDNA derived from T cells, B-cell-depleted T cells, or PBMCs. Sample metadata almost always included a de-identified subject ID, COVID-19 status, age in years and sex. Where HLA class I and class II types were available, the types were taken from metadata supplied by the sample provider, not from assay-based typing. The samples were drawn from two sources: the first 160 participants of the ongoing ImmuneRACE study, and 950 to 1,500 subjects contributed by 6 global collaborators. Deeply sampled blood TCRbeta repertoires from subjects exposed to, actively infected with, or recovered from COVID-19 were included in the dataset.

The immunoSEQ Assay, a bias-controlled multiplex PCR, was used to amplify TCRbeta CDR3 regions from genomic DNA. The authors processed their data as follows. The number of nucleated cells in each sample was estimated from the amplification of reference gene primers within the assay. To quantify the absolute abundance of each unique TCRbeta CDR3 rearrangement, sequence reads were collapsed and filtered. For each sample, productive Simpson clonality was calculated by taking the square root of Simpson's diversity index across productive rearrangements. Here the immuneACCESS table is served through TCRdb, limited to in-frame sequences with V and J called. Missing clones are a known gap in these copies; in checked studies unresolved V genes cover under half, and the rest lacks a known reason. D and trimming were read from the DNA, whereas the V and J calls and clone size are those reported in that table. A total of about 120,000 clones appear in this sample, about 85% of them only once. The top ten clonotypes cover around 1.5% of the sample.

As for this clone: The antigen this receptor binds is unknown. No quality values exist for individual bases; no much larger clone is one base distant.

The collaborating institutions used their own protocols to collect whole blood in K2EDTA tubes. Collaborator samples were shipped for TCRbeta analysis as frozen whole blood, isolated PBMCs, or DNA extracted from either sample type. Sequences MNHEY (CDR1) and SVGAGI (CDR2) are obtained from the germline V gene. Spanning cysteine to phenylalanine, the CDR3 consists of 13 amino acids. Only the CDR3 DNA stays, 39 bases, in frame from base 1. The junction shows trimming of 11 bases on V and 10 bases on J, plus 18 bases between the germline ends. General study outcomes and caveats: How much clinical and demographic metadata was included differed by source and by participant, and the metadata was provided uncurated.

The chain uses TRBV6-5 and TRBJ1-6, with a tentative D gene TRBD1 over 5 matching bases. The TCR comes from a man aged 50 or older with acute or convalescent COVID-19. Material: peripheral blood. For the CDR3, the sequence is CAGRKGEDSPLHF. The nucleotide sequence is given as TGTGCCGGAAGGAAAGGGGAGGACTCACCCCTCCACTTT.